The clone carrying this T cell receptor (beta chain) was counted ten times or more. Its specificity is not known. This sample was included in a study of early T cells in non-severe SARS-CoV-2 infection. Study overall: Unsorted whole blood bulk RNA was sequenced, with unpaired chains. Study-wide points: Matching with VDJdb favored anti-spike CD8 responses (missing private and CD4 specificities).

Individual cDNA molecules carried attached unique molecular identifiers. In TCRdb, the 5' RACE reads were re-called with MiXCR into one record per CDR3 protein. The sample holds some 96,000 distinct CDR3 sequences, over 10% seen once. Material for sequencing was whole blood. The source is an adult who was a healthcare worker with PCR-confirmed SARS-CoV-2 infection or an uninfected control (not recorded which).

In nucleotides, the CDR3 is TGTGCCACCAGTGTGGGAGGGGCGAACACTGAAGCTTTCTTT. Amino acids: CATSVGGANTEAFF. The genes are TRBV24-1 and TRBJ1-1; TRBD1 is a possible D gene (5 bases). The germline gives CDR1 KGHDR, CDR2 SFDVKD. The CDR3 runs 14 residues. Trimming cost V 5 bases and J 1 base, with 10 bases left between them.